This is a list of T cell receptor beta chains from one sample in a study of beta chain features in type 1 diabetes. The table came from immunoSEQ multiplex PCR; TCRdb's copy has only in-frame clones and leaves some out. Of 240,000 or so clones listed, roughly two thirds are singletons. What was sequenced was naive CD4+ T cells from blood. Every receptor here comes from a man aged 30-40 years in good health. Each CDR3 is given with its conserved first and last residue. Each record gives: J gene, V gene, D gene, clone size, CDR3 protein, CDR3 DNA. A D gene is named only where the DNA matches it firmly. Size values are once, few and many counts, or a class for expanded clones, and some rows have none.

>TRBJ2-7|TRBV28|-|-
CASEGSAYEQYF
TGTGCCAGCGAGGGGAGCGCCTACGAGCAGTACTTC
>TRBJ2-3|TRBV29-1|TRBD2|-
CSVLGTSGSTDTQYF
TGCAGCGTTTTGGGAACTAGCGGTAGCACAGATACGCAGTATTTT
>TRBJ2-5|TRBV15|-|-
CATSREGGGRETQYF
TGTGCCACCAGCAGAGAGGGGGGAGGTCGGGAGACCCAGTACTTC
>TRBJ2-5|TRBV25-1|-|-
CASSDLTRGSVETQYF
TGTGCCAGCAGTGATTTAACTAGGGGTTCGGTAGAGACCCAGTACTTC
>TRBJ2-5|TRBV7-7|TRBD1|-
CASSMDRAETQYF
TGTGCCAGCAGCATGGACAGGGCTGAGACCCAGTACTTC
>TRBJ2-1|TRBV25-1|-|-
CASRLKRNNEQFF
TGTGCCAGTCGCCTGAAAAGAAACAATGAGCAGTTCTTC
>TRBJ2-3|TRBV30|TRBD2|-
CAWTAGAGAVRDTQYF
TGTGCCTGGACTGCCGGCGCGGGAGCGGTTCGTGATACGCAGTATTTT
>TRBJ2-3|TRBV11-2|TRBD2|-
CAILAGGTDTQYF
TGTGCCATCCTAGCGGGAGGTACAGATACGCAGTATTTT
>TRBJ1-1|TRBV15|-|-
CATSRNTEAFF
TGTGCCACCAGCAGGAACACTGAAGCTTTCTTT
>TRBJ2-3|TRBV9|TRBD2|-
CASSLAGGGNTDTQYF
TGTGCCAGCAGCCTCGCGGGCGGGGGAAACACAGATACGCAGTATTTT
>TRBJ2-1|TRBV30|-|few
CAWSGGRLRNNEQFF
TGTGCCTGGAGTGGAGGTCGGCTACGGAACAATGAGCAGTTCTTC
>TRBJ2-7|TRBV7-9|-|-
CASSLSLRAAYEQYF
TGTGCCAGCAGCTTAAGCTTGAGGGCAGCCTACGAGCAGTACTTC
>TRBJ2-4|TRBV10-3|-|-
CAISESRDLQYF
TGTGCCATCAGTGAGTCTAGGGATTTGCAGTACTTC
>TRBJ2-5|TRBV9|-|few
CASSVRPGGETQYF
TGTGCCAGCAGCGTACGGCCCGGGGGAGAGACCCAGTACTTC
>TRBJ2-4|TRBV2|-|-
CANSDRLKNIQYF
TGTGCCAACTCTGACAGGCTGAAAAACATTCAGTACTTC
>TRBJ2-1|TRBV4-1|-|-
CASSLHNEQFF
TGCGCCAGCAGCCTACACAATGAGCAGTTCTTC
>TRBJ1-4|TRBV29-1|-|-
CSVESQANEKLFF
TGCAGCGTTGAAAGCCAAGCTAATGAAAAACTGTTTTTT
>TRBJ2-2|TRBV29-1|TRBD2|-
CSVVPSGHTGELFF
TGCAGCGTTGTTCCTAGCGGCCACACCGGGGAGCTGTTTTTT
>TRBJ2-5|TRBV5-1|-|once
CASSMGQETQYF
TGCGCCAGCAGCATGGGGCAAGAGACCCAGTACTTC